This TCR beta chain is drawn from a study of Graves' ophthalmopathy and Graves' hyperthyroidism. From RNA, the CDR3 regions of TCR beta chains were amplified and sequenced. HTBI primers primed a first-round RT-PCR, and a second-round multiplex PCR followed. TCRdb reprocessed the multiplex PCR reads via MiXCR and lists one record per CDR3 protein. The table includes over 500,000 distinct CDR3 sequences, approximately 21% detected once. In germline, CDR1 is MNHEY, CDR2 SVGAGI. After removal of 2 bases from V and 5 bases from J, the junction contained 6 bases not matched to a gene. The CDR3 is 16 residues long. This clonotype was seen more than once but under ten times.

V and J are TRBV6-5 and TRBJ1-6; 7 bases are a match to TRBD1. This receptor was taken from a woman aged 18-29 years with stable Graves' hyperthyroidism. Some clones in this sample may be carry-over from other donors' samples. Sequencing was carried out using peripheral blood. As DNA, the CDR3 is TGTGCCAGCAGTTACGGACAGGATCTACATAATTCACCCCTCCACTTT. Its protein is CASSYGQDLHNSPLHF.